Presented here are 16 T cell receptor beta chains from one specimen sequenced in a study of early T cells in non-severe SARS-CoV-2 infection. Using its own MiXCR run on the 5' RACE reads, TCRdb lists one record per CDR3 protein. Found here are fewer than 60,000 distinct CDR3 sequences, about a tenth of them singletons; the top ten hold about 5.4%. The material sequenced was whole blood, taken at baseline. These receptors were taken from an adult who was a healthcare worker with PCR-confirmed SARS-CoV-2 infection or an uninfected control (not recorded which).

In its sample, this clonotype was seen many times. The CDR3 region has the DNA TGTGCCAGCAGCTTAAGGCAGGGGGGTTCACCCCTCCACTTT. It codes for CASSLRQGGSPLHF. This chain joins TRBV11-2 and TRBJ1-6; TRBD1 matches at 7 bases. CDR3 length equals 14 residues. Germline trimming cut 2 bases from V and 9 bases from J; bases unmatched to any gene: 4. Germline V CDR1 and CDR2: SGHAT, FQNNGV.

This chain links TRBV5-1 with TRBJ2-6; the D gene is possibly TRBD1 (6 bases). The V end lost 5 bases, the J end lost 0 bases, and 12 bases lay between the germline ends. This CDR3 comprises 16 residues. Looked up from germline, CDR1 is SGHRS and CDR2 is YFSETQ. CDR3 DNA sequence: TGCGCCAGCAGTGAGGGACATCTCTCTGGGGCCAACGTCCTGACTTTC. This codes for CASSEGHLSGANVLTF.

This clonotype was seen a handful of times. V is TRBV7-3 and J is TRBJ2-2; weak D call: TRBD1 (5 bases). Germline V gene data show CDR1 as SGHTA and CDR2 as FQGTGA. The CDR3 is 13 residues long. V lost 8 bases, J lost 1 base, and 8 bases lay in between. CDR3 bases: TGTGCCAGCGGGGCTCTGAACACCGGGGAGCTGTTTTTT. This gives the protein CASGALNTGELFF.

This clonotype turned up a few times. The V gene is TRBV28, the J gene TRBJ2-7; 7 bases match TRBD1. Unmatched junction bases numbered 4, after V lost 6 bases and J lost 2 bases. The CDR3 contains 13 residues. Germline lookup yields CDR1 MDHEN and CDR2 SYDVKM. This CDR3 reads CASRGQQPYEQYF. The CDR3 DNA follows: TGTGCCAGCAGGGGACAGCAACCCTACGAGCAGTACTTC.

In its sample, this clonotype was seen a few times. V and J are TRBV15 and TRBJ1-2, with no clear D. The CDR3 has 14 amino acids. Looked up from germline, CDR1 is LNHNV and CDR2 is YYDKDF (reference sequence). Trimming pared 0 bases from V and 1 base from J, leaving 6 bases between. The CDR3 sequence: CATSRDGSNYGYTF. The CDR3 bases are TGTGCCACCAGCAGAGATGGGAGTAACTATGGCTACACCTTC.

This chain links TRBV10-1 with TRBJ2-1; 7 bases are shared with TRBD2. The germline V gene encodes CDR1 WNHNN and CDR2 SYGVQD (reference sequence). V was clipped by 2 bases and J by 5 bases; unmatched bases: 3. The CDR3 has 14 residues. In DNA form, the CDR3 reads TGCGCCAGCAGTGAGCCCGGACTAGACAATGAGCAGTTCTTC. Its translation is CASSEPGLDNEQFF.

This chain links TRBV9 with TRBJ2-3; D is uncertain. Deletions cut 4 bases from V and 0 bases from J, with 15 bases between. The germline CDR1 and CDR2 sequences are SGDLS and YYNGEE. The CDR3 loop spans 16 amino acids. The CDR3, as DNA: TGTGCCAGCAGCCCCCTGGGCGGCTATAGCACAGATACGCAGTATTTT. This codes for CASSPLGGYSTDTQYF.

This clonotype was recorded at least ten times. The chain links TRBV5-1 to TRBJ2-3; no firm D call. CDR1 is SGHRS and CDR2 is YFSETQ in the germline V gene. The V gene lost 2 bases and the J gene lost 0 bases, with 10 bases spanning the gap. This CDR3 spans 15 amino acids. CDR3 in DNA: TGCGCCAGCAGCTTCGTCGGAGCTAGCACAGATACGCAGTATTTT. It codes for CASSFVGASTDTQYF.

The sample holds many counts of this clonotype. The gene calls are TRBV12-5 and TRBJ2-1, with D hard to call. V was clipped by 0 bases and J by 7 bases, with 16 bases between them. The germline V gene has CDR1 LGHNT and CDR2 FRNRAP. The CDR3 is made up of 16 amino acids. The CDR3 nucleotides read TGTGCTAGTGGTTTGGTCCTCGGGTTGAAACGGAATGAGCAGTTCTTC. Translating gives CASGLVLGLKRNEQFF.

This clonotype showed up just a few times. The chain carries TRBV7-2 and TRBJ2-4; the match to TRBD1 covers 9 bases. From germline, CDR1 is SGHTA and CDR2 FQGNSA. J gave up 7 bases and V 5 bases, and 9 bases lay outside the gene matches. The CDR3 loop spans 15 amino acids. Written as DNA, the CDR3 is TGTGCCAGCAGCCAGGGACAGGGTAACAGGAACATTCAGTACTTC. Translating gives CASSQGQGNRNIQYF.

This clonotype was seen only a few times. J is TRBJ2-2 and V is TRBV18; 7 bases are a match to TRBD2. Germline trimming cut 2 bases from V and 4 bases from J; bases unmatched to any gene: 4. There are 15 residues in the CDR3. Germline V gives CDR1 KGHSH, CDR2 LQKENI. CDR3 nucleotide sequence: TGTGCCAGCTCACCAATCCGGGAGGTCACCGGGGAGCTGTTTTTT. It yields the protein CASSPIREVTGELFF.

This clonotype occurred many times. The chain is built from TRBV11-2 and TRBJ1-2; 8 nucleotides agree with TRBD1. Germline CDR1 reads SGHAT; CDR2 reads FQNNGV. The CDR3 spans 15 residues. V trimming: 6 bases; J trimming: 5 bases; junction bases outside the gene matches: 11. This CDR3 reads CASSLGQVLNYGYTF. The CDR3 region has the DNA TGTGCCAGCAGTCTGGGACAGGTTTTAAATTATGGCTACACCTTC.

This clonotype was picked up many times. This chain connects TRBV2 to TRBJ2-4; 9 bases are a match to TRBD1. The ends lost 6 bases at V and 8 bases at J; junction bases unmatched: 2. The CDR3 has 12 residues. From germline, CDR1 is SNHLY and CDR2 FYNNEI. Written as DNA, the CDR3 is TGTGCCAGCAGGGGACAGGGCGACATTCAGTACTTC. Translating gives CASRGQGDIQYF.

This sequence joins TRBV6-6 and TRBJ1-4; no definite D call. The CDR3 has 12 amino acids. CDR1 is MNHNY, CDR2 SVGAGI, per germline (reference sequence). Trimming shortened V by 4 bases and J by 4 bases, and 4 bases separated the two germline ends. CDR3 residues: CASSSSNEKLFF. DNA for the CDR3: TGTGCCAGCAGTTCGAGTAATGAAAAACTGTTTTTT.

This CDR3 reads CASSPGREAYNEQFF. DNA for the CDR3: TGTGCCAGCAGCCCCGGGCGAGAAGCCTACAATGAGCAGTTCTTC. The chain employs TRBV7-9 and TRBJ2-1, with D unresolved. The ends were cut back, 5 bases at V and 2 bases at J, with 13 bases in the middle. The CDR3 totals 15 residues. CDR1 is SEHNR and CDR2 is FQNEAQ in the germline V gene (reference sequence).

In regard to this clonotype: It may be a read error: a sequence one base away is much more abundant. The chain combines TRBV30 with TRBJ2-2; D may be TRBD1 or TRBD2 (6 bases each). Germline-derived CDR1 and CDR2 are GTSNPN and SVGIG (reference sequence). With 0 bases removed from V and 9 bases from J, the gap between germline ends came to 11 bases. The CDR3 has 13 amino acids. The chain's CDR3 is CAWSVGGTRELFF. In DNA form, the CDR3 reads TGTGCCTGGAGTGTAGGGGGGACCAGGGAGCTGTTTTTT.